These 30 T cell receptor beta chains originate from one sample sequenced in a study of T cells in Graves' hyperthyroidism and ophthalmopathy. The CDR3 regions of TCR beta were amplified from RNA transcripts. TCR CDR3 underwent first-round RT-PCR with the HTBI primer set. MiXCR was run by TCRdb on the multiplex PCR reads, yielding one entry per CDR3 protein. This sample has around 250,000 distinct CDR3 sequences, with about 16% found just once. Sequences were obtained from blood. These receptors all come from a woman under 30 with Graves' ophthalmopathy.

This clonotype was counted at least ten times. The chain links TRBV5-1 to TRBJ1-1; the D gene is possibly TRBD1 (5 bases). Germline lookup yields CDR1 SGHRS and CDR2 YFSETQ. Trimming shortened V by 4 bases and J by 2 bases, and 12 bases separated the two germline ends. The CDR3 spans 14 residues. The CDR3 is CASSVGTANTEAFF. CDR3 in DNA: TGCGCCAGCAGCGTAGGGACGGCCAACACTGAAGCTTTCTTT.

CDR3 coding DNA: TGTGCCAGTAGCCTCACTAGCCACTCCTACAATGAGCAGTACTTC. It specifies CASSLTSHSYNEQYF. The rearrangement uses TRBV19 and TRBJ2-1, with D possibly being TRBD2 (6 bases). The J call is in doubt because the DNA end fits TRBJ2-7 better. Germline CDR1 is LNHDA and CDR2 is SQIVND (reference sequence). This CDR3 is 15 amino acids long.

Many counts were recorded for this clonotype. This chain joins TRBV2 and TRBJ1-1; D remains unclear. With 4 bases removed from V and 4 bases from J, the gap between germline ends came to 13 bases. CDR1 SNHLY and CDR2 FYNNEI come from the germline V gene. This CDR3 has 14 amino acids. The CDR3 here is CASSAFRTSTEAFF. The CDR3 DNA is TGTGCCAGCAGTGCGTTTAGGACGAGCACTGAAGCTTTCTTT.

This clonotype was observed at least ten times. The chain has TRBV18 and TRBJ2-7; weak D call: TRBD2 (5 bases). CDR3 size: 15 residues. The V and J ends lost 1 base and 0 bases respectively, with 10 bases between them. CDR1 KGHSH and CDR2 LQKENI come from the germline V gene. The CDR3 nucleotides are TGTGCCAGCTCACCACAAGCGGATAGCTCCTACGAGCAGTACTTC. Protein sequence: CASSPQADSSYEQYF.

This clonotype occurred many times. V gene TRBV28 combines with J gene TRBJ2-2; D possibly corresponds to TRBD2 (6 bases). Per the germline V gene, CDR1 is MDHEN and CDR2 is SYDVKM. The CDR3 totals 16 residues. V dropped 6 bases and J dropped 4 bases, with 18 bases sitting between them. CDR3 nucleotide sequence: TGTGCCAGCAGGCCTTGGGGGGAGAAGACCACCGGGGAGCTGTTTTTT. Protein product: CASRPWGEKTTGELFF.

There are many counts of this clonotype. This chain links TRBV2 with TRBJ2-3; D is unclear. The V gene lost 3 bases and the J gene lost 6 bases, with 4 bases spanning the gap. The CDR3 loop spans 11 amino acids. CDR1 and CDR2 (germline): SNHLY, FYNNEI. The CDR3 nucleotides read TGTGCCAGCAGTGACCGGGATACGCAGTATTTT. It encodes CASSDRDTQYF.

At least ten counts were recorded for this clonotype. The V call is TRBV7-3, the J call TRBJ2-7; 9 bases match TRBD1. The J segment lost 3 bases and the V segment lost 1 base, leaving 13 bases of the junction unmatched. This CDR3 has 18 amino acids. The germline gives CDR1 SGHTA, CDR2 FQGTGA. CDR3 coding DNA: TGTGCCAGCAGCTTAAGGGTTCGACGAACAGGGGGCGTCTACGAGCAGTACTTC. Protein sequence: CASSLRVRRTGGVYEQYF.

The sample holds many counts of this clonotype. The chain uses TRBV19 and TRBJ1-1; TRBD1 aligns across 9 bases. The CDR3 loop spans 14 amino acids. V shed 3 bases, J shed 4 bases, and the junction held 3 bases outside the gene matches. CDR1 is LNHDA, CDR2 SQIVND, per germline (reference sequence). CDR3 DNA: TGTGCCAGTAGTATCCGGGACAGGGTCACTGAAGCTTTCTTT. It is translated as CASSIRDRVTEAFF.

This clonotype showed up many times. The chain links TRBV12-5 to TRBJ1-5; D remains ambiguous. Germline V gene sequence: CDR1 LGHNT, CDR2 FRNRAP. CDR3 length equals 17 residues. V was shortened by 2 bases and J by 0 bases, with 14 bases between the two germline ends. The DNA for the CDR3 is TGTGCTAGTGGTTTGCCCCTCCAGGAAAATAGCAATCAGCCCCAGCATTTT. This encodes CASGLPLQENSNQPQHF.

V gene TRBV28 combines with J gene TRBJ1-1; 10 nucleotides align to TRBD1. Germline V gene sequence: CDR1 MDHEN, CDR2 SYDVKM. The V segment lost 4 bases and the J segment 11 bases; nucleotides outside the gene matches: 13. CDR3 length equals 15 residues. The CDR3 DNA reads TGTGCCAGCAGTTCTCTCGGGACAGGGGCCTGGGGGGCTTTCTTT. It is translated as CASSSLGTGAWGAFF.

The V call is TRBV18, the J call TRBJ1-2; 10 bases fit TRBD1. This CDR3 spans 18 amino acids. From germline, CDR1 is KGHSH and CDR2 LQKENI. V gave up 4 bases and J gave up 0 bases; unmatched junction bases: 11. CDR3 amino acids: CASSLFPGQGKTNYGYTF. The CDR3 DNA reads TGTGCCAGCTCACTGTTTCCGGGACAGGGGAAAACTAACTATGGCTACACCTTC. Combining the CDR3 with reference TRBV18 and TRBJ1-2 gives the whole variable domain NAGVMQNPRHLVRRRGQEARLRCSPMKGHSHVYWYRQLPEEGLKFMVYLQKENIIDESGMPKERFSAEFPKEGPSILRIQQVVRGDSAAYFCASSLFPGQGKTNYGYTFGSGTRLTVV.

V and J are TRBV27 and TRBJ2-3; D might be TRBD2 (6 bases). The CDR3 covers 21 residues. CDR1 and CDR2 (germline): MNHEY, SMNVEV (reference sequence). The V and J ends lost 6 bases and 0 bases respectively, with 31 bases between them. CDR3 residues: CASSLKPLLWEAPYSTDTQYF. CDR3 nucleotides: TGTGCCAGCAGCCTAAAGCCCTTATTGTGGGAGGCCCCATATAGCACAGATACGCAGTATTTT.

The chain uses TRBV20-1 and TRBJ2-1; 11 bases align to TRBD2. The CDR3 is 14 amino acids. V dropped 5 bases and J dropped 5; count of bases not matched to a gene: 5. CDR1 is DFQATT and CDR2 is SNEGSKA in the germline V gene (reference sequence). This CDR3 reads CSARGLADDNEQFF. The CDR3 nucleotides read TGCAGTGCTCGGGGACTAGCGGACGACAATGAGCAGTTCTTC.

In this sample, this clonotype turned up many times. The V call is TRBV6-5, the J call TRBJ2-7; D may be TRBD1 or TRBD2 (5 bases each). V was clipped by 2 bases and J by 7 bases, with 15 bases between them. The V gene's germline CDR1 is MNHEY and CDR2 SVGAGI. This CDR3 has 14 residues. The CDR3 DNA is TGTGCCAGCAGTTACGCTCGGCGGGCAGGGGAGCAGTACTTC. Its translation: CASSYARRAGEQYF.

The rearrangement links TRBV7-2 to TRBJ2-7; 7 nucleotides agree with TRBD2. CDR1 is SGHTA, CDR2 FQGNSA, per germline. The V gene end was trimmed by 5 bases and the J gene end by 3 bases; junction bases not matched to a gene: 7. The CDR3 covers 14 residues. The CDR3 loop reads CASSIGAGSYEQYF. The CDR3 DNA is TGTGCCAGCAGCATTGGAGCGGGGAGCTACGAGCAGTACTTC.

This clonotype was seen at least ten times. This chain uses TRBV5-1 with TRBJ1-1, with 7 bases fitting TRBD1. This CDR3 is built from 14 residues. V gave up 4 bases and J gave up 0 bases; unmatched junction bases: 3. Germline V lookup: CDR1 SGHRS, CDR2 YFSETQ. In DNA form, the CDR3 reads TGCGCCAGCAGCATGGGACAGATGAACACTGAAGCTTTCTTT. It encodes CASSMGQMNTEAFF.

There are many counts of this clonotype. This chain links TRBV13 with TRBJ1-1; D gene unclear. The CDR3 spans 15 residues. V was trimmed by 0 bases and J by 6 bases, leaving 14 bases between them. CDR1 PRHDT and CDR2 FYEKMQ come from the germline V gene (reference sequence). The CDR3 coding sequence is TGTGCCAGCAGCTTAGGCCCGAGGAGTTCGTCTGAAGCTTTCTTT. This sequence encodes CASSLGPRSSSEAFF.

J is TRBJ2-2 and V is TRBV9, with 7 bases matching TRBD1. V gave up 6 bases and J gave up 3 bases; unmatched junction bases: 5. Germline CDR1 and CDR2: SGDLS and YYNGEE. The CDR3 contains 14 residues. This chain's CDR3 is CASKGADYTGELFF. In DNA, the CDR3 is TGTGCCAGCAAGGGGGCAGATTACACCGGGGAGCTGTTTTTT.

This clonotype was observed many times. This chain joins TRBV2 and TRBJ1-2; the match to TRBD1 covers 8 bases. The CDR3 loop spans 13 amino acids. CDR1 and CDR2 (germline): SNHLY, FYNNEI. J gave up 5 bases and V 6 bases, and 5 bases lay outside the gene matches. The DNA of the CDR3 is TGTGCCAGCAGCCCACAGGGGGGATATGGCTACACCTTC. It translates to CASSPQGGYGYTF. The full variable domain, completed using reference TRBV2 and TRBJ1-2, is EPEVTQTPSHQVTQMGQEVILRCVPISNHLYFYWYRQILGQKVEFLVSFYNNEISEKSEIFDDQFSVERPDGSNFTLKIRSTKLEDSAMYFCASSPQGGYGYTFGSGTRLTVV.

This clonotype was seen ten or more times. The CDR3 DNA reads as TGTGCCAGCTCACCACTAGACCGGGACAACGAGCAGTACTTC. Amino acids: CASSPLDRDNEQYF. The chain has TRBV18 and TRBJ2-7; TRBD1 might be the D (6 bases). Germline V gene data show CDR1 as KGHSH and CDR2 as LQKENI. This CDR3 spans 14 amino acids. Trimming removed 1 base at V and 5 bases at J, with 12 bases between.

The chain couples TRBV11-2 to TRBJ2-5; weak D call: TRBD2 (5 bases). The CDR3 totals 13 residues. Trimming took 3 bases from V and 5 from J, leaving 10 bases between them. From germline, CDR1 is SGHAT and CDR2 FQNNGV. This CDR3 is CASSFGRVETQYF. In DNA form, the CDR3 reads TGTGCCAGCAGCTTCGGGCGGGTCGAGACCCAGTACTTC.

This clonotype was counted at least ten times. The rearrangement uses TRBV19 and TRBJ2-7; 7 bases match TRBD1. Germline lookup yields CDR1 LNHDA and CDR2 SQIVND (reference sequence). CDR3 size: 18 residues. Germline trimming cut 5 bases from V and 0 bases from J; bases unmatched to any gene: 16. DNA of the CDR3: TGTGCCAGTAGTCCGGACGGGACAGCGGCTGAAAACTCCTACGAGCAGTACTTC. The encoded protein is CASSPDGTAAENSYEQYF.

A single count supports this clonotype. This rearrangement joins TRBV7-2 to TRBJ1-2, with TRBD1 matching 7 bases. CDR1 SGHTA and CDR2 FQGNSA come from the germline V gene. CDR3 length equals 16 residues. Losses at the gene ends were 5 bases for V and 0 bases for J; bases not matched to a gene: 9. CDR3 sequence: CASSPVGTATNYGYTF. The CDR3 nucleotides are TGTGCCAGCAGCCCCGTGGGGACAGCAACTAACTATGGCTACACCTTC.

This clonotype was seen ten or more times. The chain uses TRBV20-1 and TRBJ2-3; 12 bases map to TRBD2. Unmatched junction bases numbered 7, after V lost 4 bases and J lost 2 bases. The germline V gene has CDR1 DFQATT and CDR2 SNEGSKA (reference sequence). This CDR3 has 16 residues. The chain's CDR3 is CSANPGLAGITDTQYF. CDR3 DNA sequence: TGCAGTGCTAACCCCGGACTAGCGGGGATCACAGATACGCAGTATTTT.

This clonotype was seen only a few times. V usage is TRBV10-2 and J usage is TRBJ1-4; weak D call: TRBD1 (5 bases). This CDR3 is 16 amino acids long. The V and J ends lost 3 bases and 1 base respectively, with 12 bases between them. Germline CDR1 WSHSY, CDR2 SAAADI. The CDR3 region has the DNA TGCGCCAGCAGTGATATCGCCGGGGGAACTAATGAAAAACTGTTTTTT. It encodes CASSDIAGGTNEKLFF.

This clonotype was counted many times. The rearrangement uses TRBV6-2 or TRBV6-3 and TRBJ2-7, with 9 bases lining up with TRBD1. V gave up 6 bases and J gave up 3 bases; unmatched junction bases: 6. CDR1 and CDR2 from the germline V gene are MNHEY and SVGEGT. CDR3 length equals 14 residues. The CDR3 protein is CASRSGTGSYEQYF. The CDR3 DNA follows: TGTGCCAGCAGATCCGGGACAGGGAGCTACGAGCAGTACTTC.

This clonotype was seen repeatedly, ten times or more. The J gene is TRBJ1-5, the V gene TRBV12-3 or TRBV12-4, with TRBD1 identical over 10 bases. Trimming at V came to 6 bases and at J to 7 bases, leaving 6 bases not matched to a gene. The CDR3 runs to 14 residues. CDR3 sequence: CASRSDRGAQPQHF. The CDR3 nucleotides read TGTGCCAGCAGGTCGGACAGGGGGGCACAGCCCCAGCATTTT.

This clonotype was detected ten times or more. The chain links TRBV7-8 to TRBJ2-7; D might be TRBD1 or TRBD2, each matching 6 bases. Trimming removed 0 bases from V and 2 bases from J, with 11 bases in between. The CDR3 covers 15 residues. Per germline, CDR1 SGHVS and CDR2 FQNEAQ. CDR3 residues: CASSLATGATYEQYF. The CDR3 bases are TGTGCCAGCAGCTTAGCGACGGGGGCCACCTACGAGCAGTACTTC.

Ten or more counts support this clonotype. This chain connects TRBV27 to TRBJ1-5; no definite D call. Germline values: CDR1 MNHEY, CDR2 SMNVEV (reference sequence). V lost 3 bases, J lost 5 bases, and 11 bases lay in between. CDR3 length equals 14 residues. The CDR3 DNA reads as TGTGCCAGCAGTTTTCTATGGGATGATCAGCCCCAGCATTTT. Translating it yields CASSFLWDDQPQHF.

Ten or more counts support this clonotype. Here the CDR3 DNA reads TGTGCCAGCCGCGGGCAGCGGGAGAGGGGGGAGACCCAGTACTTC. The encoded protein is CASRGQRERGETQYF. This rearrangement joins TRBV7-9 to TRBJ2-5; 8 positions agree with TRBD2. V lost 8 bases to trimming and J lost 5 bases; unmatched junction nucleotides: 13. Germline CDR1 reads SEHNR; CDR2 reads FQNEAQ (reference sequence). CDR3 length equals 15 residues.